The clone carrying this T cell receptor beta chain was seen only a few times. The CDR3 consists of 12 residues. Germline-derived CDR1 and CDR2 are ENHRY and SYGVKD. The germline V and J ends were trimmed by 8 bases and 5 bases, with 12 bases remaining between them. Original processing notes: Reference gene primer amplification yielded estimated nucleated cell counts. Libraries were prepared by immunoSEQ multiplex PCR; TCRdb keeps only in-frame clonotypes and omits some of them. Clone size and the V and J calls come from that table; the DNA yielded D and trimming. The sample records 200,000 to 300,000 clones, around 89% being singletons. This record comes from a study of blood T cell repertoires in COVID-19. Study at large: COVID-19 samples, acute and convalescent, were from the United States, Italy and Spain. PBMCs, B-cell-depleted T cells, or T cells were the source of the cDNA or gDNA that made up the material.

Participants were aged about 18 to 95 years, lived in under 25 US areas, and enrolled virtually. The sequencing sample was made of PBMCs or T cells enriched from blood (not recorded which). V and J are TRBV10-3 and TRBJ2-5; the D is unclear. The receptor was derived from a woman aged 40 to 50 with acute COVID-19. The CDR3 loop is CAIAGYGETQYF. CDR3 nucleotide sequence: TGTGCCATCGCCGGGTATGGGGAGACCCAGTACTTC.